The T cell receptor (beta chain) described here comes from a study of neurological immune-mediated disorders. This clonotype was recorded at least ten times. Trimming cost V 5 bases and J 5 bases, with 11 bases left between them. CDR1 and CDR2 from the germline V gene are SGHVS and FQNEAQ. There are 13 residues in the CDR3. The unsorted libraries originated from 2 million PBMCs kept at -80 C. The method for making cDNA was 5'RACE, and it used 10-nucleotide random UMIs. TCRdb re-called the 5' RACE reads with MiXCR, one entry per CDR3 protein. The sample has about 29,000 distinct CDR3 sequences, 9% to 15% seen once.

The sequenced material came from PBMCs. The chain is built from TRBV7-8 and TRBJ2-3; D is uncertain. The clonotype originates from a man aged 55-75 years in good health. CDR3 residues: CASSPPRVDTQYF. The CDR3 DNA sequence: TGTGCCAGCAGCCCCCCAAGGGTAGATACGCAGTATTTT.